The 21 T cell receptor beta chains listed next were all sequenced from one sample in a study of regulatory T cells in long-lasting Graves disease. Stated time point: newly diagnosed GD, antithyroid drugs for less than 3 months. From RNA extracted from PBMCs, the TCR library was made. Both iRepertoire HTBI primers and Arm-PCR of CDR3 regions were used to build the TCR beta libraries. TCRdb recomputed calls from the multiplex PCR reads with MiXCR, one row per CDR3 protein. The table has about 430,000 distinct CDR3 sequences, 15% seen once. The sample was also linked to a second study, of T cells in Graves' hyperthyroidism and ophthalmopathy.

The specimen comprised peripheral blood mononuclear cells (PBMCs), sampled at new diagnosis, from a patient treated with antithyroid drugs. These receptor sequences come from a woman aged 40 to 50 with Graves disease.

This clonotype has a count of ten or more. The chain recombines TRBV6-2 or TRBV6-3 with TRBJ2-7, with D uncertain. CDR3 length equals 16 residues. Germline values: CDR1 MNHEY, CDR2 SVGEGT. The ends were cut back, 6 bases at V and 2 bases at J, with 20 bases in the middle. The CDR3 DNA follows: TGTGCCAGCAGGAGACTCCTCGGTGTAGGAGCCTACGAGCAGTACTTC. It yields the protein CASRRLLGVGAYEQYF.

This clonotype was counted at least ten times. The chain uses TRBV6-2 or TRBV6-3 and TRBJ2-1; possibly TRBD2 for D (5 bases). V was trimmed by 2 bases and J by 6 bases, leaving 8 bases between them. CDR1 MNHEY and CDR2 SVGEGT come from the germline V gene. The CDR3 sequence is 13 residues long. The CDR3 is CASSYRAGNEQFF. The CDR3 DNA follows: TGTGCCAGCAGTTACAGGGCGGGCAATGAGCAGTTCTTC.

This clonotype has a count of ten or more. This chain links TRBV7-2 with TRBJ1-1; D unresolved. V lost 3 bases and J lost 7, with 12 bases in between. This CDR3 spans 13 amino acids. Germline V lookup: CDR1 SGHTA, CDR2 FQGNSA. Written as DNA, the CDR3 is TGTGCCAGCAGCTTTAACGGGGAGATTGAAGCTTTCTTT. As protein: CASSFNGEIEAFF.

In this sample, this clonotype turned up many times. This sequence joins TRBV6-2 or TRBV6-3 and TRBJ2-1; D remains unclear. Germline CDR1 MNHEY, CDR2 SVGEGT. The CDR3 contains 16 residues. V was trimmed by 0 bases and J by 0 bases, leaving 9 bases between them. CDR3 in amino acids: CASSYSRTSSYNEQFF. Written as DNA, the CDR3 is TGTGCCAGCAGTTACTCGCGGACGAGCTCCTACAATGAGCAGTTCTTC.

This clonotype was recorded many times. CDR3 sequence reads: CASSAEEGRETQYF. CDR3 nucleotide sequence: TGTGCCAGCAGTGCTGAGGAGGGGAGAGAGACCCAGTACTTC. The chain joins TRBV2 to TRBJ2-5; possibly TRBD2 for D (6 bases). Germline V gives CDR1 SNHLY, CDR2 FYNNEI. Trimming took off 4 bases at V and 4 bases at J, with 13 bases between the two ends. The CDR3 consists of 14 residues.

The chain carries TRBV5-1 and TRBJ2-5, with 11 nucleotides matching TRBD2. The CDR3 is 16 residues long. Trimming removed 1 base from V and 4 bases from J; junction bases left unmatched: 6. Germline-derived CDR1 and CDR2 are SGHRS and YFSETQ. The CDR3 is CASSLLGLAGGETQYF. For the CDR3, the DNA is TGCGCCAGCAGCTTGTTAGGTCTAGCGGGAGGAGAGACCCAGTACTTC.

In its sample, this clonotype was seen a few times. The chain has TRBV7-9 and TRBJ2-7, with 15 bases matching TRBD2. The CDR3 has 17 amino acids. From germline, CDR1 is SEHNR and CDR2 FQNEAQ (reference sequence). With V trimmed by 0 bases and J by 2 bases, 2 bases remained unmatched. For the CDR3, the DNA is TGTGCCAGCAGCTTAGCAGGACTAGCGGGAGGGCCCTACGAGCAGTACTTC. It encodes CASSLAGLAGGPYEQYF.

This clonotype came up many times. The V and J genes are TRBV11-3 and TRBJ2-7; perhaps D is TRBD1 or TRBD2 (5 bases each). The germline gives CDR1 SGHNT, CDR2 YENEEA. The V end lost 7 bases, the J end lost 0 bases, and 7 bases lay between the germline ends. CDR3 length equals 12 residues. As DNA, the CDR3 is TGTGCCAGCAAGGGACCCTCCTACGAGCAGTACTTC. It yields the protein CASKGPSYEQYF.

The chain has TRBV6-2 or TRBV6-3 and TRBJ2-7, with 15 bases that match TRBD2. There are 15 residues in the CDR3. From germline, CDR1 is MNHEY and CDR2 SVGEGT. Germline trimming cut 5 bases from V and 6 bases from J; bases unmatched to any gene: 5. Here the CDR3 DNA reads TGTGCCAGCAGTCGGGGACTAGCGGGAGGAGGCGAGCAGTACTTC. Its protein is CASSRGLAGGGEQYF.

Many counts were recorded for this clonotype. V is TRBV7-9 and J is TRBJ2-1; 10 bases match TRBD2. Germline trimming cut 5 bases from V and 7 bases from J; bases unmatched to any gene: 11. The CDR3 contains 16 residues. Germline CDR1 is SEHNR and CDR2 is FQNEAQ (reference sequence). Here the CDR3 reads CASSPALLAGNNEQFF. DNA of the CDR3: TGTGCCAGCAGCCCCGCCCTACTAGCGGGGAATAATGAGCAGTTCTTC.

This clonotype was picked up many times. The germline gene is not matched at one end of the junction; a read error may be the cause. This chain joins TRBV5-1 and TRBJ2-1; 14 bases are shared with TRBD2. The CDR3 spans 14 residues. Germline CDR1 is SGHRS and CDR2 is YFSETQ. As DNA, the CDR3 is TGCGCCAGCAGCCCGGGACTAGCGGGAGATCTCCCAGTCTTC. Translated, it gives CASSPGLAGDLPVF.

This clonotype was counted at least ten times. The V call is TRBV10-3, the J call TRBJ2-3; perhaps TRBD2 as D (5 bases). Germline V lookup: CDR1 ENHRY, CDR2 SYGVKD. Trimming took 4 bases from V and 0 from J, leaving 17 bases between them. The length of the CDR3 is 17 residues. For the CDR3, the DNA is TGTGCCATCAGTGGGCCCACCGGGCTAGCAAGCACAGATACGCAGTATTTT. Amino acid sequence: CAISGPTGLASTDTQYF.

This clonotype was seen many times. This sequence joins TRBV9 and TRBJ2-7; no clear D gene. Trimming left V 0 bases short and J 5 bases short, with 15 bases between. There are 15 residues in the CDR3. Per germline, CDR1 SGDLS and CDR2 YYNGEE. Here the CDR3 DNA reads TGTGCCAGCAGCGTAGTAGCCAGCCCTACCAACGAGCAGTACTTC. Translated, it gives CASSVVASPTNEQYF.

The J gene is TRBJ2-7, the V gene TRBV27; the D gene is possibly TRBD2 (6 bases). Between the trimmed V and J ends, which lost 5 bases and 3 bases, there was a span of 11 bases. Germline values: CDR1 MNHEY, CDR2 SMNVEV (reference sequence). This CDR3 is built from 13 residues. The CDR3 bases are TGTGCCAGCAGTACGCAGGGACTCTACGAGCAGTACTTC. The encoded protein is CASSTQGLYEQYF.

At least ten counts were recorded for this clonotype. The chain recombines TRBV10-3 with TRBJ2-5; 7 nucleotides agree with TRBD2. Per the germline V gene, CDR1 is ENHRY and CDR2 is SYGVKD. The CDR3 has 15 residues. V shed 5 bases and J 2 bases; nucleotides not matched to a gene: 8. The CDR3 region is CAISRSSGAQETQYF. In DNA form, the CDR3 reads TGTGCCATCAGTCGTTCTAGCGGAGCTCAAGAGACCCAGTACTTC.

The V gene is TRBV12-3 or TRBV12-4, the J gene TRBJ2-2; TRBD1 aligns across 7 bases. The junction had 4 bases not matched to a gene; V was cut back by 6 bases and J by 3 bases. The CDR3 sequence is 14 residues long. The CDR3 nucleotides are TGTGCCAGCAGATCCGGGACAGACACCGGGGAGCTGTTTTTT. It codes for CASRSGTDTGELFF.

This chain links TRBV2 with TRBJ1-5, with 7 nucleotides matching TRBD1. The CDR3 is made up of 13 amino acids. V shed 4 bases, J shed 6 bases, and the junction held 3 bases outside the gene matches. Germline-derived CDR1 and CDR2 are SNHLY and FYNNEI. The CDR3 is CASSVAGGQPQHF. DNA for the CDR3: TGTGCCAGCAGTGTCGCAGGGGGTCAGCCCCAGCATTTT.

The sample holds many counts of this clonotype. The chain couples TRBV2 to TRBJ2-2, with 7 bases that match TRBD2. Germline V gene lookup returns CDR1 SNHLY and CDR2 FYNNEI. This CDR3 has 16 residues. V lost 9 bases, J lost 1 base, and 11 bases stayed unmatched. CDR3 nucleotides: TGTGCCAGATCAGGAAGTACTAGCGAGAACACCGGGGAGCTGTTTTTT. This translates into CARSGSTSENTGELFF.

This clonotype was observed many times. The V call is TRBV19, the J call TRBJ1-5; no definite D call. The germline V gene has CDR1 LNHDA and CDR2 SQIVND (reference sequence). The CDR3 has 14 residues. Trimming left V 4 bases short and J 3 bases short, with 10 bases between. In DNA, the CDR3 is TGTGCCAGTAGTACAGACGGATCCAATCAGCCCCAGCATTTT. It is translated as CASSTDGSNQPQHF.

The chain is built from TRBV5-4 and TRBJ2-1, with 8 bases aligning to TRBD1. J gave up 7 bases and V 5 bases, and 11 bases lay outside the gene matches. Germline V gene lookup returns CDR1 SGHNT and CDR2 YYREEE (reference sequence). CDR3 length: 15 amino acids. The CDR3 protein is CASSLGQGLLNEQFF. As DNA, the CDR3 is TGTGCCAGCAGTCTAGGACAGGGTTTACTAAATGAGCAGTTCTTC.

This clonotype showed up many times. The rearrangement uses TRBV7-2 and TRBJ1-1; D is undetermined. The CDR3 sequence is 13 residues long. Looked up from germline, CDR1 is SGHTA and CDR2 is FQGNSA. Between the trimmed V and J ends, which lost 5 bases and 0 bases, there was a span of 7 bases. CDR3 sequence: CASSPNVNTEAFF. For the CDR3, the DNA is TGTGCCAGCAGCCCGAACGTGAACACTGAAGCTTTCTTT.